This T cell receptor beta chain was recorded in a study of beta chain features in type 1 diabetes. Overall study context: On cell yields, gender and age, patients and healthy donors were similar. General study findings and limits: Diminished insertions and augmented deletions at VDJ junctions characterized type 1 diabetes patients.

The study reverse transcribed the entire isolated RNA, so it sequenced expressed TCRB transcripts. Only in-frame clones appear in the TCRdb table, and some are missing; sequencing was by immunoSEQ multiplex PCR. The sample has roughly 230,000 clones, more than 9% seen once. CDR1 is GTSNPN, CDR2 SVGIG, per germline (reference sequence). Trimming cost V 3 bases and J 8 bases, with 13 bases left between them. The CDR3 consists of 12 residues. Only a few counts were recorded for this clone. Its specificity is unknown. One heparinised blood draw, averaging roughly 120 mL, came from each donor. Sequenced material: naive CD4+ T cells from blood. The chain has TRBV30 and TRBJ1-1; D unresolved. This TCR came from a woman aged 18-30 years in good health. CDR3 DNA: TGTGCCTGGAGCCGAGGAGGGCCGGAAGCTTTCTTT. This sequence encodes CAWSRGGPEAFF.